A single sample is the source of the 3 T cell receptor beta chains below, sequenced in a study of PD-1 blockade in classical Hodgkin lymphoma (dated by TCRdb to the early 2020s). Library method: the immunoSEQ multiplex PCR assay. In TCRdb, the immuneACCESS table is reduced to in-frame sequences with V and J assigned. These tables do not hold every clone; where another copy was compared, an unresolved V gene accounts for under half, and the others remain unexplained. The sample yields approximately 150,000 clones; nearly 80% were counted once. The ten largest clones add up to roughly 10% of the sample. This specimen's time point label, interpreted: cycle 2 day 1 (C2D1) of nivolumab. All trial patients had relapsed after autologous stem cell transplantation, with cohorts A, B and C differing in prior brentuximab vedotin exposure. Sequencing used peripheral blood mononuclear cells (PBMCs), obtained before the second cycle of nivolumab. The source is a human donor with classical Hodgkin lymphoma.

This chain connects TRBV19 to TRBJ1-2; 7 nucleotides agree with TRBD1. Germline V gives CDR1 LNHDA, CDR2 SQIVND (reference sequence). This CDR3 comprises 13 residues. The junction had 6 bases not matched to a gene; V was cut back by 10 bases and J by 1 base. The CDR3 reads CATQTGDNYGYTF. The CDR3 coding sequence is TGTGCCACTCAAACAGGGGATAACTATGGCTACACCTTC.

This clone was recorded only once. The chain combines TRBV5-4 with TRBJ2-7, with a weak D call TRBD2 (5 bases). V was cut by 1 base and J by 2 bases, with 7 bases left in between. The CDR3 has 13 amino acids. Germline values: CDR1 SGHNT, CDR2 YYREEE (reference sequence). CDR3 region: CASSLSGTYEQYF. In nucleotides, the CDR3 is TGTGCCAGCAGCTTGTCGGGAACCTACGAGCAGTACTTC.

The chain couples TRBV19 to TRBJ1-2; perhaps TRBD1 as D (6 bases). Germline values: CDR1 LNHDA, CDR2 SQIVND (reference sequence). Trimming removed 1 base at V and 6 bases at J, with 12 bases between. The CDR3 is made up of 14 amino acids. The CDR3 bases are TGTGCCAGTAGTATAGTCAGGCAGGGGAATGGCTACACCTTC. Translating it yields CASSIVRQGNGYTF.